This T cell receptor (beta chain) was found in a study of T-cell memory formation after mild COVID-19. Germline CDR1 reads SNHLY; CDR2 reads FYNNEI. This CDR3 spans 15 amino acids. The V end lost 4 bases, the J end lost 3 bases, and 12 bases lay between the germline ends. Overall study results and limits: Several responding clones turned up in pre-infection memory, indicating that cross-reactive memory may have taken part. Most CD4+ clones that shrank were in CM and EM, while CD8+ ones turned up in EMRA.

TCRdb passed the 5' RACE reads through MiXCR, listing each CDR3 protein once. The repertoire holds 270,000 or so distinct CDR3 sequences, with roughly 18% as singletons. A remark on this clonotype: What it recognizes is unknown.

The sequence came from a man aged 18 to 35 who had mild COVID-19 (a few samples of this study predate the infection). Cell type and time point are not known. The chain has TRBV2 and TRBJ2-2; D is perhaps TRBD1 (6 bases). The sample comprised PBMCs or a T cell subset sorted from them (not recorded which). The CDR3 here is CASSANRVYTGELFF. CDR3 nucleotides: TGTGCCAGCAGTGCAAACAGGGTATACACCGGGGAGCTGTTTTTT.